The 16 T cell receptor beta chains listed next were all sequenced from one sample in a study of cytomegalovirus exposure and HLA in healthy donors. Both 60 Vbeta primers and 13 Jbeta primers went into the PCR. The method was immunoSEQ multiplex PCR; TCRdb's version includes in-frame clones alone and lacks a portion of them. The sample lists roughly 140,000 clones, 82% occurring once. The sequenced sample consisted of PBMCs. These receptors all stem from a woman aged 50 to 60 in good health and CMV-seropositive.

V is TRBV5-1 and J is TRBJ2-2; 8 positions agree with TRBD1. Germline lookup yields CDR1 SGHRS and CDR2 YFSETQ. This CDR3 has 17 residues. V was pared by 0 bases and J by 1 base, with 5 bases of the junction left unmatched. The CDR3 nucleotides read TGCGCCAGCAGCTTGGCCCCTGGGACAGGGAACACCGGGGAGCTGTTTTTT. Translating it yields CASSLAPGTGNTGELFF.

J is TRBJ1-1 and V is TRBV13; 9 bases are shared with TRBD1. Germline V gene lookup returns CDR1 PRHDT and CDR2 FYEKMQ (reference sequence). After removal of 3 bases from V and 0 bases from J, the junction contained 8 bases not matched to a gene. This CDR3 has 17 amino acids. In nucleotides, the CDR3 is TGTGCCAGCAGCTTCTTGGGACAGGGCCCCATGAACACTGAAGCTTTCTTT. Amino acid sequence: CASSFLGQGPMNTEAFF.

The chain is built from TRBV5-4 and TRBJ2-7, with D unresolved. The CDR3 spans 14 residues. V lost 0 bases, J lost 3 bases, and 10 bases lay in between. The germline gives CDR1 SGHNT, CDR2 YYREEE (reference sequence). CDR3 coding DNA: TGTGCCAGCAGCTTGGAGCCCGAATACTACGAGCAGTACTTC. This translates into CASSLEPEYYEQYF.

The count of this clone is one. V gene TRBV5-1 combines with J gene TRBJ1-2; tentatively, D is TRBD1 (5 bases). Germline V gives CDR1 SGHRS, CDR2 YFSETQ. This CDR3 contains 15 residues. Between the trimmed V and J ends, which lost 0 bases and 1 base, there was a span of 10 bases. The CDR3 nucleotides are TGCGCCAGCAGCTTGGGAGACAGCTTTAACTATGGCTACACCTTC. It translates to CASSLGDSFNYGYTF.

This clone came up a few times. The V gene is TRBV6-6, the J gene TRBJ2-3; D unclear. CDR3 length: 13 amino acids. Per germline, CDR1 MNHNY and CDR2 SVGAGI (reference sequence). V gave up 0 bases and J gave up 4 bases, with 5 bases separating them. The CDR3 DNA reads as TGTGCCAGCAGTTACTCTATCGCAGATACGCAGTATTTT. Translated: CASSYSIADTQYF.

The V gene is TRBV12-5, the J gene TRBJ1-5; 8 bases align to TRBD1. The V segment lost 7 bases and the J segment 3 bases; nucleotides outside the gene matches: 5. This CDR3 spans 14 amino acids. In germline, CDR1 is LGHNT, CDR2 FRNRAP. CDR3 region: CASAPTGANQPQHF. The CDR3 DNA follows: TGTGCTAGTGCCCCGACAGGGGCCAATCAGCCCCAGCATTTT.

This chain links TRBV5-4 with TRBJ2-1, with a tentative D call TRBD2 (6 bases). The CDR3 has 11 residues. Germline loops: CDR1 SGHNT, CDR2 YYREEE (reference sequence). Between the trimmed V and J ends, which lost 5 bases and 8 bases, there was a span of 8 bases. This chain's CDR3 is CASRWGDEQFF. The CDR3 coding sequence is TGTGCCAGCAGATGGGGGGATGAGCAGTTCTTC. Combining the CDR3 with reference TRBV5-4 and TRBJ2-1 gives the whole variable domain ETGVTQSPTHLIKTRGQQVTLRCSSQSGHNTVSWYQQALGQGPQFIFQYYREEENGRGNFPPRFSGLQFPNYSSELNVNALELDDSALYLCASRWGDEQFFGPGTRLTVL.

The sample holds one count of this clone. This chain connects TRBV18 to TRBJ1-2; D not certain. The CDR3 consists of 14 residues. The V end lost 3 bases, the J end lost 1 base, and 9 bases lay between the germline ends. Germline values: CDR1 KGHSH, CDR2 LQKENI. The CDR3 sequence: CASSPSQINYGYTF. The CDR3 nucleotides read TGTGCCAGCTCACCGTCGCAGATTAACTATGGCTACACCTTC.

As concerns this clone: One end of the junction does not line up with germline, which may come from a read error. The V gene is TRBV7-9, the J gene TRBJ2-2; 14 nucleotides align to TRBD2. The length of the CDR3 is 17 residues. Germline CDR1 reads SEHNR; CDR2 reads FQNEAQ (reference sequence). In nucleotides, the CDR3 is TGTTCCAGCAGCATGACTAGCGGGGGGGCCTACGTCGGGGAGCTGTTTTTT. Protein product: CSSSMTSGGAYVGELFF.

CDR3 loop: CASRLGGSNTEAFF. CDR3 nucleotide sequence: TGTGCCAGCAGGCTGGGGGGTTCGAACACTGAAGCTTTCTTT. The chain carries TRBV6-5 and TRBJ1-1, with a possible D match to TRBD1 (5 bases). The CDR3 spans 14 residues. CDR1 is MNHEY and CDR2 is SVGAGI in the germline V gene. V lost 6 bases and J lost 1, with 12 bases in between.

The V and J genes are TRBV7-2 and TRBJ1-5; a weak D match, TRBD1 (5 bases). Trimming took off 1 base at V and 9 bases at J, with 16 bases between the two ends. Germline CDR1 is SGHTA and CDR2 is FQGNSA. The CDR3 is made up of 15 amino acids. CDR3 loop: CASSLDRPPLGPQHF. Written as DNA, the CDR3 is TGTGCCAGCAGCTTAGACAGGCCCCCTCTGGGGCCCCAGCATTTT.

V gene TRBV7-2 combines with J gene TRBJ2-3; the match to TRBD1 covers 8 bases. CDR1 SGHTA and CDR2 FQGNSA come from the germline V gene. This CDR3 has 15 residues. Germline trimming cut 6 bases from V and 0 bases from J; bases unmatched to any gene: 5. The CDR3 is CASSSRGPSTDTQYF. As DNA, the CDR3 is TGTGCCAGCAGTTCCAGGGGGCCTAGCACAGATACGCAGTATTTT.

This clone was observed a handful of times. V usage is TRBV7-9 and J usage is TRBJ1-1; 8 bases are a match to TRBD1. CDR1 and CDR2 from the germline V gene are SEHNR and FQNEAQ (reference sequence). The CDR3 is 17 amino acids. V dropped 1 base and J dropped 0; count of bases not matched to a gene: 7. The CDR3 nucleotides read TGTGCCAGCAGCTTAGGAGGCAGGGGGCGGCTGAACACTGAAGCTTTCTTT. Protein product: CASSLGGRGRLNTEAFF.

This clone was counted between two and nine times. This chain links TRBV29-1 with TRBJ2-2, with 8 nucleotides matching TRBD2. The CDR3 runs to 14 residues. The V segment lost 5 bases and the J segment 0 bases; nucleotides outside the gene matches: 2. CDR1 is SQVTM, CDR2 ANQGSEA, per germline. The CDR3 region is CSVTGLANTGELFF. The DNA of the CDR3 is TGCAGCGTTACGGGACTAGCGAACACCGGGGAGCTGTTTTTT.

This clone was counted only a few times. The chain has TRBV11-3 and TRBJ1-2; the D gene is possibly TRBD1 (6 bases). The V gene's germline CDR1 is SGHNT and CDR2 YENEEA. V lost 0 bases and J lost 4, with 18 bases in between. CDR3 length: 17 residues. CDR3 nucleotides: TGTGCCAGCAGCTTAGATCATGGACAGTGGGGCTTCTATGGCTACACCTTC. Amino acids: CASSLDHGQWGFYGYTF.

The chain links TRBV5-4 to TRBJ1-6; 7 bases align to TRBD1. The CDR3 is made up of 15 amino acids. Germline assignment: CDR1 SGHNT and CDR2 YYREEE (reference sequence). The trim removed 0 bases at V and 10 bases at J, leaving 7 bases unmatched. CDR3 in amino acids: CASSLGTGVPSPLHF. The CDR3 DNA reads TGTGCCAGCAGCTTGGGGACAGGCGTGCCATCACCCCTCCACTTT.